One and the same sample provided the 26 T cell receptor beta chains below, sequenced in a study of PD-L1 blockade in urothelial cancer (dated by TCRdb to 2015 to 2018). Library preparation employed the immunoSEQ multiplex PCR assay. Not all clones reach the TCRdb copy of this immuneACCESS table, which keeps in-frame sequences only. Checked studies attribute under half of the gap to unresolved V genes and leave the rest unexplained. Counted in this sample were around 100,000 clones; approximately 90% of them appeared once. The ten most abundant clones make up around 3.7% of the sample. This sample's time point label indicates: peripheral blood 6 weeks after treatment start. The sequences come from PBMCs, collected around atezolizumab (anti-PD-L1) treatment. These receptors were collected from a man between 60 and 75 years old with urothelial cancer.

This clone was recorded only once. This chain joins TRBV4-3 and TRBJ1-2; maybe TRBD1 (6 bases). The germline gives CDR1 LGHNA, CDR2 YSLEER. This CDR3 region has 16 residues. Trimming took 0 bases from V and 7 from J, leaving 18 bases between them. The CDR3 is CASSQDRDKRGGGYTF. Written as DNA, the CDR3 is TGCGCCAGCAGCCAAGATCGGGATAAGAGGGGGGGTGGCTACACCTTC.

The chain carries TRBV5-5 and TRBJ2-7, with 10 bases that match TRBD1. Per germline, CDR1 SGHKS and CDR2 YYEKEE (reference sequence). V gave up 4 bases and J gave up 10 bases; unmatched junction bases: 14. The length of the CDR3 is 15 residues. This chain's CDR3 is CASSGTGTGAQSQYF. The CDR3 DNA follows: TGTGCCAGCAGCGGGACCGGGACAGGGGCCCAATCTCAGTACTTC.

In its sample, this clone was seen once. The V call is TRBV6-1, the J call TRBJ1-5, with 7 positions matching TRBD1. With 0 bases clipped from V and 0 bases from J, the junction kept 8 bases outside the gene matches. Germline V lookup: CDR1 MNHNS, CDR2 SASEGT. The CDR3 contains 18 residues. CDR3 protein: CASSEALPGQHSNQPQHF. The CDR3 nucleotides are TGTGCCAGCAGTGAAGCCCTCCCGGGACAGCATAGCAATCAGCCCCAGCATTTT.

This chain joins TRBV7-6 and TRBJ2-7; the match to TRBD1 covers 8 bases. CDR1 is SGHVS and CDR2 is FNYEAQ in the germline V gene. The CDR3 spans 16 residues. V lost 1 base, J lost 2 bases, and 7 bases stayed unmatched. The CDR3 loop reads CASSLGGQGAAYEQYF. CDR3 in DNA: TGTGCCAGCAGCTTAGGAGGCCAGGGGGCTGCCTACGAGCAGTACTTC.

In this sample, this clone turned up once. The chain couples TRBV2 to TRBJ1-4, with 10 nucleotides matching TRBD1. The CDR3 loop spans 14 amino acids. V was pared by 9 bases and J by 5 bases, with 6 bases of the junction left unmatched. Germline values: CDR1 SNHLY, CDR2 FYNNEI. The CDR3 loop is CASLSGQGNEKLFF. CDR3 DNA sequence: TGTGCCAGTCTTTCGGGACAGGGGAATGAAAAACTGTTTTTT.

CDR3 sequence (DNA): TGCGCCAGCAGCTTGGGCAGGTTGGAAGATACGCAGTATTTT. This translates into CASSLGRLEDTQYF. The chain uses TRBV5-1 and TRBJ2-3; D unclear. CDR1 is SGHRS, CDR2 YFSETQ, per germline. The CDR3 runs 14 residues. V lost 0 bases and J 5 bases, leaving 10 bases between the germline ends.

V is TRBV6-6 and J is TRBJ2-1; TRBD2 matches 13 bases. The V gene end was trimmed by 6 bases and the J gene end by 3 bases; junction bases not matched to a gene: 5. This CDR3 is built from 16 residues. Germline V gene data show CDR1 as MNHNY and CDR2 as SVGAGI (reference sequence). DNA for the CDR3: TGTGCCAGCAGCTCGGGACTAGCGGGATTCTACAATGAGCAGTTCTTC. This codes for CASSSGLAGFYNEQFF.

This clone was observed once. The chain has TRBV7-3 and TRBJ2-1; a weak D match, TRBD2 (6 bases). Trimming removed 0 bases from V and 6 bases from J, with 9 bases in between. Germline values: CDR1 SGHTA, CDR2 FQGTGA. The CDR3 loop spans 14 amino acids. In nucleotides, the CDR3 is TGTGCCAGCAGCTTAACCGGGGAGGTCAATGAGCAGTTCTTC. Amino acid sequence: CASSLTGEVNEQFF.

The chain uses TRBV6-1 and TRBJ1-4; D gene uncertain. This CDR3 is 14 amino acids long. The germline V gene encodes CDR1 MNHNS and CDR2 SASEGT. Between the trimmed V and J ends, which lost 1 base and 7 bases, there was a span of 10 bases. Written as DNA, the CDR3 is TGTGCCAGCAGTGAAGGTGGAGTTTCTGAAAAACTGTTTTTT. Protein product: CASSEGGVSEKLFF.

The chain recombines TRBV27 with TRBJ2-3; 13 bases map to TRBD2. Germline V gives CDR1 MNHEY, CDR2 SMNVEV (reference sequence). This CDR3 has 16 residues. The V gene end was trimmed by 5 bases and the J gene end by 5 bases; junction bases not matched to a gene: 7. CDR3 bases: TGTGCCAGCAGTCCTGGACTAGCGGGAGTGAAAGATACGCAGTATTTT. It codes for CASSPGLAGVKDTQYF.

The CDR3 sequence: CASRQGIGTQYF. The CDR3 nucleotides read TGTGCCAGCAGACAGGGGATCGGTACGCAGTATTTT. The chain employs TRBV6-6 and TRBJ2-3; 7 bases fit TRBD1. Unmatched junction bases numbered 5, after V lost 6 bases and J lost 8 bases. The CDR3 contains 12 residues. Germline lookup yields CDR1 MNHNY and CDR2 SVGAGI (reference sequence).

The chain couples TRBV30 to TRBJ1-4; D call uncertain. The CDR3 covers 14 residues. Deletions cut 0 bases from V and 4 bases from J, with 9 bases between. Germline V lookup: CDR1 GTSNPN, CDR2 SVGIG (reference sequence). CDR3 bases: TGTGCCTGGAGTGTGTTATTGTTTAATGAAAAACTGTTTTTT. Translated: CAWSVLLFNEKLFF.

This clone occurred once. The chain uses TRBV2 and TRBJ2-4; 8 positions match TRBD1. Germline V CDR1 and CDR2: SNHLY, FYNNEI. The V segment lost 6 bases and the J segment 0 bases; nucleotides outside the gene matches: 4. This CDR3 region has 15 residues. CDR3 region: CASRTGVRAKNIQYF. The DNA for the CDR3 is TGTGCCAGCAGGACAGGGGTGAGAGCCAAAAACATTCAGTACTTC.

DNA for the CDR3: TGTGCCAGCAGTTACTCTCGTCAGGGTTGGAATCAGCCCCAGCATTTT. Its protein product is CASSYSRQGWNQPQHF. This sequence joins TRBV6-6 and TRBJ1-5; D is possibly TRBD1 (5 bases). The CDR3 length is 16 residues. Per the germline V gene, CDR1 is MNHNY and CDR2 is SVGAGI (reference sequence). Trimming pared 0 bases from V and 4 bases from J, leaving 13 bases between.

The chain couples TRBV21-1 to TRBJ2-1; TRBD1 is taken as the D call from the table, unchecked against the DNA. TRBV21-1 is a pseudogene segment. This CDR3 has 14 residues. The CDR3 sequence: CASKTESSYNEQFF. The CDR3 DNA is TGTGCCAGCAAGACAGAAAGCTCCTACAATGAGCAGTTCTTC.

The chain couples TRBV6-1 to TRBJ2-5, with 9 nucleotides matching TRBD2. Germline assignment: CDR1 MNHNS and CDR2 SASEGT. With 6 bases clipped from V and 5 bases from J, the junction kept 10 bases outside the gene matches. The CDR3 runs 15 residues. CDR3 sequence reads: CASSELAGLGETQYF. CDR3 nucleotides: TGTGCCAGCAGCGAACTAGCGGGTTTAGGGGAGACCCAGTACTTC.

The CDR3 protein is CASSQGGGSGYNEQFF. The DNA for the CDR3 is TGCGCCAGCAGCCAAGGGGGGGGTAGCGGCTACAATGAGCAGTTCTTC. The chain uses TRBV4-1 and TRBJ2-1; 7 nucleotides line up with TRBD2. The germline gives CDR1 MGHRA, CDR2 YSYEKL. The CDR3 loop spans 16 amino acids. The V segment lost 1 base and the J segment 3 bases; nucleotides outside the gene matches: 6.

V usage is TRBV2 and J usage is TRBJ1-1; 8 positions match TRBD1. The CDR3 is 15 amino acids. The V and J ends lost 4 bases and 6 bases, in that order; junction bases with no gene match: 10. Germline V gene lookup returns CDR1 SNHLY and CDR2 FYNNEI. The CDR3 spells CASSARTGRQAEAFF. In DNA, the CDR3 is TGTGCCAGCAGTGCCCGGACAGGGAGACAGGCTGAAGCTTTCTTT.

The chain has TRBV15 and TRBJ2-5, with a weak D call TRBD1 (6 bases). The germline V gene encodes CDR1 LNHNV and CDR2 YYDKDF (reference sequence). Trimming took off 1 base at V and 4 bases at J, with 10 bases between the two ends. The CDR3 totals 14 residues. The CDR3 spells CATSRVDRIETQYF. DNA of the CDR3: TGTGCCACCAGCAGAGTGGACAGAATAGAGACCCAGTACTTC.

This chain links TRBV19 with TRBJ2-5; 9 nucleotides match TRBD1. V dropped 9 bases and J dropped 5; count of bases not matched to a gene: 4. The CDR3 runs to 12 residues. Germline V gene lookup returns CDR1 LNHDA and CDR2 SQIVND (reference sequence). DNA for the CDR3: TGTGCCAGACAGGGGGCGAGGGAGACCCAGTACTTC. Its protein is CARQGARETQYF.

The CDR3 DNA sequence: TGTGCCAGTAGTCGGGGAAGTGGGACAGGGGAAGCCGAGCAGTACTTC. Translation: CASSRGSGTGEAEQYF. V is TRBV19 and J is TRBJ2-7, with TRBD1 matching over 10 bases. Germline values: CDR1 LNHDA, CDR2 SQIVND (reference sequence). The CDR3 is 16 amino acids. V lost 5 bases and J lost 6; bases outside the gene matches: 13. Using reference TRBV19 and TRBJ2-7 for the parts outside the CDR3, the full variable domain is DGGITQSPKYLFRKEGQNVTLSCEQNLNHDAMYWYRQDPGQGLRLIYYSQIVNDFQKGDIAEGYSVSREKKESFPLTVTSAQKNPTAFYLCASSRGSGTGEAEQYFGPGTRLTVT.

The V call is TRBV30, the J call TRBJ2-7; 10 bases map to TRBD1. Trimming at V came to 0 bases and at J to 5 bases, leaving 10 bases not matched to a gene. CDR3 length equals 16 residues. Germline V gene sequence: CDR1 GTSNPN, CDR2 SVGIG (reference sequence). CDR3 protein: CAWSVIWDRGRDEQYF. In DNA form, the CDR3 reads TGTGCCTGGAGTGTAATCTGGGACAGGGGCCGGGACGAGCAGTACTTC.

The chain joins TRBV5-1 to TRBJ2-5; D not certain. V lost 0 bases and J 2 bases, leaving 5 bases between the germline ends. Germline values: CDR1 SGHRS, CDR2 YFSETQ. This CDR3 region has 13 residues. CDR3: CASSLAPQETQYF. DNA of the CDR3: TGCGCCAGCAGCTTGGCCCCACAAGAGACCCAGTACTTC.

The CDR3: CASSPGGYPYEQYF. CDR3 DNA sequence: TGTGCCAGCAGCCCCGGAGGGTACCCCTACGAGCAGTACTTC. The rearrangement links TRBV9 to TRBJ2-7; the D gene is possibly TRBD2 (6 bases). V shed 4 bases and J shed 2 bases, with 13 bases lying between them. The germline V gene has CDR1 SGDLS and CDR2 YYNGEE. The CDR3 contains 14 residues.

This chain connects TRBV6-5 to TRBJ1-2; D ambiguous. The germline V gene encodes CDR1 MNHEY and CDR2 SVGAGI. V lost 2 bases and J lost 5, with 6 bases in between. The CDR3 loop spans 12 amino acids. The CDR3 nucleotides read TGTGCCAGCAGTTACAGGGAGTATGGCTACACCTTC. Protein: CASSYREYGYTF.

The gene calls are TRBV7-8 and TRBJ2-5; 8 nucleotides align to TRBD2. Germline loops: CDR1 SGHVS, CDR2 FQNEAQ. The CDR3 runs 15 residues. V shed 5 bases, J shed 1 base, and the junction held 6 bases outside the gene matches. The CDR3 region is CASSPLAGPQETQYF. As DNA, the CDR3 is TGTGCCAGCAGCCCTCTAGCGGGTCCCCAAGAGACCCAGTACTTC. The full variable domain, in which reference TRBV7-8 and TRBJ2-5 provide the parts outside the CDR3, is GAGVSQSPRYKVAKRGQDVALRCDPISGHVSLFWYQQALGQGPEFLTYFQNEAQLDKSGLPSDRFFAERPEGSVSTLKIQRTQQEDSAVYLCASSPLAGPQETQYFGPGTRLLVL.